The 24 T cell receptor beta chains given below trace back to one sample, sequenced in a study of vaccination effects on CD4 cells after COVID-19. These receptors' targets are unknown. ViraFEST assay sequencing came after antigen-specific CD4+ T cells were expanded with viral peptide pools. With roughly 9 days of culture completed, CD4+ T cells were isolated. The participants, recipients of two vaccine doses, got either BNT162b2 or mRNA-1273. Repertoires were generated with immunoSEQ multiplex PCR, while TCRdb's copy carries only in-frame clones and drops some. This table has tens of thousands of clones, 81% appearing once. Sequences were derived from CD4+ T cells from PBMCs cultured with SARS-CoV-2 spike peptides, sampled after COVID-19 vaccination. All receptors derive from a human donor who received a COVID-19 vaccine. Some clones in this sample may be carry-over from other donors' samples.

CDR3: CASSYRDRASNEQFF. The CDR3 DNA is TGTGCCAGCAGTTACCGGGACAGGGCCTCCAATGAGCAGTTCTTC. The rearrangement links TRBV5-4 to TRBJ2-1, with TRBD1 identical over 9 bases. The germline gives CDR1 SGHNT, CDR2 YYREEE (reference sequence). This CDR3 has 15 amino acids. V trimming: 5 bases; J trimming: 6 bases; junction bases outside the gene matches: 9.

The V gene is TRBV10-2, the J gene TRBJ2-7; TRBD1 agrees at 8 bases. The CDR3 covers 14 residues. V was pared by 7 bases and J by 2 bases, with 7 bases of the junction left unmatched. Germline CDR1 and CDR2: WSHSY and SAAADI. CDR3 nucleotide sequence: TGCGCCAGCAAGTACGGACAGGGAACCTACGAGCAGTACGTC. Translating it yields CASKYGQGTYEQYV.

V is TRBV19 and J is TRBJ2-5, with 7 bases matching TRBD1. This CDR3 has 15 residues. The junction had 8 bases not matched to a gene; V was cut back by 5 bases and J by 2 bases. Germline CDR1 and CDR2: LNHDA and SQIVND (reference sequence). The DNA for the CDR3 is TGTGCCAGTAGTCGAGGACAGGTTGGACAAGAGACCCAGTACTTC. Encoded protein: CASSRGQVGQETQYF.

This chain joins TRBV10-3 and TRBJ2-1, with D unresolved. V was cut by 0 bases and J by 6 bases, with 3 bases left in between. Germline CDR1 and CDR2: ENHRY and SYGVKD. CDR3 length: 12 residues. CDR3 region: CAISESGNEQFF. The CDR3 bases are TGTGCCATCAGTGAGTCGGGCAATGAGCAGTTCTTC.

This chain connects TRBV18 to TRBJ1-5; D call uncertain. Trimming pared 3 bases from V and 4 bases from J, leaving 10 bases between. The CDR3 has 14 amino acids. The V gene's germline CDR1 is KGHSH and CDR2 LQKENI. CDR3 residues: CASSPELKNQPQHF. The CDR3 DNA sequence: TGTGCCAGCTCACCGGAATTGAAAAATCAGCCCCAGCATTTT.

The rearrangement uses TRBV2 and TRBJ1-6, with D unresolved. CDR1 is SNHLY, CDR2 FYNNEI, per germline. The CDR3 totals 14 residues. V lost 5 bases and J lost 4, with 9 bases in between. The CDR3 DNA is TGTGCCAGCAGTAACAGCGAATATAATTCACCCCTCCACTTT. It codes for CASSNSEYNSPLHF.

This chain connects TRBV19 to TRBJ2-4, with 9 bases lining up with TRBD1. Per the germline V gene, CDR1 is LNHDA and CDR2 is SQIVND (reference sequence). CDR3 length: 14 amino acids. V was clipped by 7 bases and J by 5 bases; unmatched bases: 6. In DNA form, the CDR3 reads TGTGCCAGTACTACGGGACAGGGACAAAACATTCAGTACTTC. Residues: CASTTGQGQNIQYF. Based on the CDR3 plus reference TRBV19 and TRBJ2-4, the full variable domain is DGGITQSPKYLFRKEGQNVTLSCEQNLNHDAMYWYRQDPGQGLRLIYYSQIVNDFQKGDIAEGYSVSREKKESFPLTVTSAQKNPTAFYLCASTTGQGQNIQYFGAGTRLSVL.

V gene TRBV30 combines with J gene TRBJ1-4; tentative D call: TRBD1 (5 bases). Germline assignment: CDR1 GTSNPN and CDR2 SVGIG (reference sequence). The CDR3 spans 14 residues. Between the trimmed V and J ends, which lost 0 bases and 6 bases, there was a span of 11 bases. This CDR3 is CAWSVQGVDEKLFF. In nucleotides, the CDR3 is TGTGCCTGGAGTGTTCAGGGAGTAGATGAAAAACTGTTTTTT.

The J gene is TRBJ1-2, the V gene TRBV7-9; 8 bases are shared with TRBD1. The CDR3 extends over 14 amino acids. V gave up 4 bases and J gave up 8 bases; unmatched junction bases: 9. Germline values: CDR1 SEHNR, CDR2 FQNEAQ (reference sequence). CDR3 residues: CASSSGQGVGGYTF. The CDR3 region has the DNA TGTGCCAGCAGCTCCGGACAGGGAGTTGGAGGCTACACCTTC.

V usage is TRBV7-3 and J usage is TRBJ2-6; D may correspond to TRBD1 or TRBD2 (5 bases each). The CDR3 is made up of 15 amino acids. The germline V gene has CDR1 SGHTA and CDR2 FQGTGA. V lost 3 bases, J lost 4 bases, and 10 bases lay in between. CDR3 sequence reads: CASSLQGAGANVLTF. CDR3 in DNA: TGTGCCAGCAGCTTGCAGGGAGCCGGGGCCAACGTCCTGACTTTC.

This chain connects TRBV28 to TRBJ2-7; TRBD1 matches at 8 bases. The germline CDR1 and CDR2 sequences are MDHEN and SYDVKM. This CDR3 is 16 amino acids long. V lost 4 bases and J lost 2; bases outside the gene matches: 10. Here the CDR3 reads CASSSQSVDRAYEQYV. The CDR3 DNA reads as TGTGCCAGCAGTTCACAATCCGTGGACAGGGCCTACGAGCAGTACGTC.

This clone is medium-sized. V and J are TRBV11-2 and TRBJ2-7, with D perhaps given as TRBD1 or TRBD2 (5 bases each). Germline V gene lookup returns CDR1 SGHAT and CDR2 FQNNGV. The CDR3 is made up of 14 amino acids. Trimming pared 8 bases from V and 0 bases from J, leaving 14 bases between. The CDR3 here is CASGKGPNSYEQYV. The CDR3 nucleotides read TGTGCCAGCGGGAAGGGACCAAACTCCTACGAGCAGTACGTC.

This clone was found once. The chain links TRBV19 to TRBJ1-2; TRBD1 agrees at 8 bases. This CDR3 is built from 14 residues. The trim removed 6 bases at V and 4 bases at J, leaving 7 bases unmatched. Germline CDR1 LNHDA, CDR2 SQIVND (reference sequence). The chain's CDR3 is CASSRTGIAYGYTF. The CDR3 nucleotides read TGTGCCAGTAGCCGGACAGGGATCGCCTATGGCTACACCTTC.

This chain connects TRBV21-1 to TRBJ1-1. TRBV21-1 represents a pseudogene. The CDR3 loop spans 13 amino acids. In nucleotides, the CDR3 is TGTGCCAGCGAAGGGAACATGAACACTGAAGCTTTCTTT. This translates into CASEGNMNTEAFF.

Here the CDR3 reads CASSLQGANEKLFF. CDR3 in DNA: TGTGCCAGCTCACTACAGGGGGCTAATGAAAAACTGTTTTTT. The chain couples TRBV18 to TRBJ1-4; 8 nucleotides agree with TRBD1. V dropped 4 bases and J dropped 3; count of bases not matched to a gene: 1. Germline V CDR1 and CDR2: KGHSH, LQKENI. The CDR3 has 14 residues.

This clone was counted a single time. J is TRBJ2-1 and V is TRBV24-1; TRBD1 might be the D (6 bases). CDR1 is KGHDR, CDR2 SFDVKD, per germline. Trimming took 3 bases from V and 6 from J, leaving 8 bases between them. The CDR3 sequence is 13 residues long. CDR3 in amino acids: CATSDRTANEQFF. The CDR3 nucleotides read TGTGCCACCAGTGATAGGACAGCCAATGAGCAGTTCTTC.

This clone was picked up a small number of times. The chain employs TRBV4-3 and TRBJ1-2, with unresolved D. CDR1 and CDR2 (germline): LGHNA, YSLEER. The CDR3 extends over 14 amino acids. The V end lost 0 bases, the J end lost 8 bases, and 13 bases lay between the germline ends. This CDR3 is CASSQEPGIKGYTF. In DNA, the CDR3 is TGCGCCAGCAGCCAAGAACCGGGAATCAAAGGCTACACCTTC.

The V call is TRBV28, the J call TRBJ1-3; TRBD1 agrees at 7 bases. Germline CDR1 reads MDHEN; CDR2 reads SYDVKM. The CDR3 has 16 residues. Germline trimming cut 6 bases from V and 2 bases from J; bases unmatched to any gene: 10. CDR3 region: CASSLIRRGPGNTIYF. The CDR3, as DNA: TGTGCCAGCAGCCTCATCCGGAGGGGGCCTGGAAACACCATATATTTT.

The chain uses TRBV4-2 and TRBJ1-3; D might be TRBD1 (5 bases). The CDR3 covers 14 residues. V was cut by 3 bases and J by 2 bases, with 8 bases left in between. Germline V gives CDR1 LGHNA, CDR2 YNFKEQ. CDR3 bases: TGTGCCAGCAGCCAGGGCAGGGCTGGAAACACCATATATTTT. It codes for CASSQGRAGNTIYF.

The CDR3 nucleotides are TGCAGCGGGGTCAGTCGGGGGGGGGCCACAGATACGCAGTATTTT. It specifies CSGVSRGGATDTQYF. The gene calls are TRBV29-1 and TRBJ2-3, with TRBD2 matching 8 bases. CDR1 SQVTM and CDR2 ANQGSEA come from the germline V gene. The CDR3 covers 15 residues. After removal of 7 bases from V and 2 bases from J, the junction contained 11 bases not matched to a gene.

This chain uses TRBV7-8 with TRBJ1-2, with D tentatively TRBD1 (5 bases). V lost 4 bases, J lost 4 bases, and 13 bases lay in between. Germline CDR1 reads SGHVS; CDR2 reads FQNEAQ. This CDR3 spans 14 amino acids. The CDR3 DNA reads as TGTGCCAGCAGCTCTCGAGACAGTTCCTATGGCTACACCTTC. Translating gives CASSSRDSSYGYTF.

This chain joins TRBV19 and TRBJ1-4; 7 bases fit TRBD1. The CDR3 consists of 16 residues. CDR1 and CDR2 (germline): LNHDA, SQIVND (reference sequence). After removal of 4 bases from V and 6 bases from J, the junction contained 11 bases not matched to a gene. The CDR3 is CASSTPRGREYEKLFF. DNA of the CDR3: TGTGCCAGTAGTACACCGAGGGGGCGGGAGTATGAAAAACTGTTTTTT.

The rearrangement joins TRBV5-5 to TRBJ1-2; a weak D match, TRBD1 (6 bases). The CDR3 loop spans 15 amino acids. V was clipped by 4 bases and J by 1 base, with 14 bases between them. The germline V gene has CDR1 SGHKS and CDR2 YYEKEE (reference sequence). CDR3 amino acids: CASSPRGAYNYGYTF. The CDR3 region has the DNA TGTGCCAGCAGCCCAAGGGGGGCTTATAACTATGGCTACACCTTC.

The chain joins TRBV7-3 to TRBJ2-4; D is ambiguous. With 0 bases removed from V and 8 bases from J, the gap between germline ends came to 8 bases. CDR3 length: 13 residues. Germline loops: CDR1 SGHTA, CDR2 FQGTGA. CDR3 sequence reads: CASSLTNMDIQYF. As DNA, the CDR3 is TGTGCCAGCAGCTTAACGAACATGGACATTCAGTACTTC.